This T cell receptor (beta chain) is from a study of human T cells and chemical hapten exposure. TCRdb ran MiXCR on the RACE reads and lists one entry per CDR3 protein. The sample shows 95,000 to 130,000 distinct CDR3 sequences, 12% of them seen only once. This clonotype was seen only a few times. Described time point: patch test 1, 2 weeks after DPC sensitization. Noted treatment: therapeutic diphenylcyclopropenone sensitization with weekly scalp DPC. The V end lost 3 bases, the J end lost 3 bases, and 11 bases lay between the germline ends. The CDR3 is 14 residues long. Per the germline V gene, CDR1 is LGHDT and CDR2 is YNNKEL (reference sequence).

The J gene is TRBJ1-1, the V gene TRBV3-1; tentative D call: TRBD1 (5 bases). The sample was whole blood, taken in connection with sensitization to the hapten diphenylcyclopropenone (DPC). The source of this sequence is a woman between 50 and 59 years old with alopecia areata. Some clones in this sample may be carry-over from other donors' samples. The CDR3 spells CASSQVWGDTEAFF. The CDR3 nucleotides read TGTGCCAGCAGCCAGGTGTGGGGGGACACTGAAGCTTTCTTT.